This TCR beta chain was sequenced in a study of technical replicates of blood from several donors (dated by TCRdb to about 2017). On this clone itself: Its antigen is unknown. No much larger clone is present one base from it, and per-base qualities are unavailable.

V gives up 1 base and J gives up 1 base, and the segment between their germline ends measures 13 bases. Per the germline V gene (reference sequence), SEHNR is the CDR1 and FQNEAQ is the CDR2. Taken from cysteine to phenylalanine, the CDR3 has 16 residues. Only the CDR3 part of the read is kept: 48 bases, read in frame from the first base. Library prep was done by the immunoSEQ multiplex PCR assay. TCRdb obtained this table from immuneACCESS and retained in-frame rearrangements with V and J assigned. These tables miss some clones; where compared with another copy, unresolved V genes account for less than half of the shortfall, and the remainder is unexplained. Recorded for this sample are under 80,000 clones; around 97% of them occurred a single time. The ten largest clones represent 0.2% to 0.25% of the sample.

The chain employs TRBV7-9 and TRBJ1-1, with no reliable assignment of the D segment. The TCR comes from a human donor in good health. The sequencing input was T cells isolated from PBMCs. Here is the DNA: TGTGCCAGCAGCTTAGGCAGGAAATCAGAGAACACTGAAGCTTTCTTT. This sequence encodes CASSLGRKSENTEAFF.